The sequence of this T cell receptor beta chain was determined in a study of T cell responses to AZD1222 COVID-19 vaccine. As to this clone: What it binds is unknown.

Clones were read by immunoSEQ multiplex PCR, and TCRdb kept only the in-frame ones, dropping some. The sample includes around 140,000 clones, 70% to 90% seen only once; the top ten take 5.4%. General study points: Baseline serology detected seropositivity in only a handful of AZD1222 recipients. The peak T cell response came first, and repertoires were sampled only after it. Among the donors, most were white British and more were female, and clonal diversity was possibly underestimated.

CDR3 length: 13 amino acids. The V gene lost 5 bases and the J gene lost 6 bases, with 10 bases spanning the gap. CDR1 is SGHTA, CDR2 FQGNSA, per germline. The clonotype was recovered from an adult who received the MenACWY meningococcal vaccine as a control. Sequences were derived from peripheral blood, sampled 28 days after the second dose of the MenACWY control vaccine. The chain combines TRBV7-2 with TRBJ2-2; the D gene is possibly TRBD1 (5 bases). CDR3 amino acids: CASSPRVPGELFF. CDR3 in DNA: TGTGCCAGCAGCCCCAGGGTCCCCGGGGAGCTGTTTTTT.